These 8 T cell receptor beta chains were sequenced from one sample in a study of blood T cell repertoires in COVID-19. The protocol was immunoSEQ multiplex PCR, while the TCRdb copy is restricted to in-frame clones and leaves out a portion. Seen here are 25,000 to 30,000 clones, approximately 80% observed once, and the top ten hold roughly half. Material for sequencing was peripheral blood. These receptors all stem from a woman in her seventies with acute or convalescent COVID-19.

The V gene is TRBV30, the J gene TRBJ2-5; 9 bases line up with TRBD1. Germline V lookup: CDR1 GTSNPN, CDR2 SVGIG (reference sequence). The ends lost 0 bases at V and 0 bases at J; junction bases unmatched: 11. The CDR3 runs 18 residues. CDR3 region: CAWSVRRTGVRYQETQYF. The CDR3 DNA sequence: TGTGCCTGGAGTGTACGGCGGACAGGGGTTCGGTACCAAGAGACCCAGTACTTC.

This chain uses TRBV6-1 with TRBJ2-2, with 9 bases lining up with TRBD1. There are 16 residues in the CDR3. The V gene's germline CDR1 is MNHNS and CDR2 SASEGT. After removal of 4 bases from V and 6 bases from J, the junction contained 9 bases not matched to a gene. CDR3 coding DNA: TGTGCCAGCAGTGTTGAAGGGACAGGGAAATCCGGGGAGCTGTTTTTT. Translated, it gives CASSVEGTGKSGELFF.

The genes are TRBV11-3 and TRBJ1-5, with 10 bases identical to TRBD1. The CDR3 has 17 residues. Germline V lookup: CDR1 SGHNT, CDR2 YENEEA. The V and J ends lost 6 bases and 1 base, in that order; junction bases with no gene match: 9. Here the CDR3 DNA reads TGTGCCAGCAGTTTTCCCCAGGACAGGGGGAGCAATCAGCCCCAGCATTTT. Translating gives CASSFPQDRGSNQPQHF.

This clone ranks as medium-sized. The rearrangement links TRBV4-3 to TRBJ2-3; 11 nucleotides align to TRBD2. The CDR3 is 17 amino acids. Germline CDR1 LGHNA, CDR2 YSLEER. V shed 4 bases and J 3 bases; nucleotides not matched to a gene: 9. The CDR3 DNA follows: TGCGCCAGCAGCCCCGGGGAAGTAGCGGGGGGGACAGATACGCAGTATTTT. This codes for CASSPGEVAGGTDTQYF.

The chain has TRBV9 and TRBJ1-1; D gene ambiguous. Germline-derived CDR1 and CDR2 are SGDLS and YYNGEE. The germline V and J ends were trimmed by 4 bases and 7 bases, with 20 bases remaining between them. There are 15 residues in the CDR3. The chain's CDR3 is CASSPTRWAADEAFF. The CDR3 DNA reads as TGTGCCAGCAGCCCAACCCGGTGGGCAGCCGATGAAGCTTTCTTT.

In this sample, this clone turned up a few times. J is TRBJ2-1 and V is TRBV7-2; weak D call: TRBD2 (6 bases). The CDR3 consists of 15 residues. Germline values: CDR1 SGHTA, CDR2 FQGNSA. The V gene lost 5 bases and the J gene lost 2 bases, with 13 bases spanning the gap. CDR3 sequence reads: CASSLSGNPYNEQFF. CDR3 DNA sequence: TGTGCCAGCAGCCTTAGCGGAAACCCCTACAATGAGCAGTTCTTC.

This clone was detected only once. The V and J genes are TRBV19 and TRBJ1-1; D is undetermined. The CDR3 covers 15 residues. CDR1 is LNHDA and CDR2 is SQIVND in the germline V gene (reference sequence). The ends were cut back, 4 bases at V and 2 bases at J, with 14 bases in the middle. DNA for the CDR3: TGTGCCAGTAGTACCGACAACACAGTAAACACTGAAGCTTTCTTT. As protein: CASSTDNTVNTEAFF.

The gene calls are TRBV12-3 or TRBV12-4 and TRBJ2-5; a possible D gene is TRBD1 (6 bases). The V end was cut by 1 base, the J end by 3 bases, with 6 bases between. This CDR3 has 13 residues. CDR3 nucleotide sequence: TGTGCCAGCAGTTTAGGGACAGAAGAGACCCAGTACTTC. It specifies CASSLGTEETQYF.